The 10 T cell receptor beta chains presented below share a single source sample, sequenced in a study of identical twins (dated by TCRdb to about 2016). Library preparation employed 5' RACE. The sequencer listed for this sample is Illumina HiSeq 2000. TCRdb reworked the public reads: Q25 trimming with fastp, MiXCR clone assembly, productive beta chains retained. CDR3 protein sequences are deduplicated, and each keeps its most common genes and DNA. The sample table lists about 280,000 distinct CDR3 sequences, about 8.9% of them with a count of one. 2% to 2.5% of the sample goes to the ten largest clones. This sample was shared with a second study, whose subject was yellow fever vaccine responses in identical twins.

Sequencing used memory (CD45RO+) T cells sorted from blood. Explained via the paper, the cell subset or site label denotes: CD45RO+ enriched T cells. The receptors originated from a young woman in good health.

This clonotype occurred many times. The V and J genes are TRBV12-3 or TRBV12-4 and TRBJ1-3; D not resolved. This CDR3 contains 14 residues. V was shortened by 3 bases and J by 4 bases, with 10 bases between the two germline ends. CDR3 in amino acids: CASSLVDTGNTIYF. CDR3 DNA sequence: TGTGCCAGCAGTTTGGTAGACACGGGAAACACCATATATTTT.

The chain uses TRBV20-1 and TRBJ2-3; tentatively, D is TRBD1 or TRBD2 (7 bases each). The CDR3 spans 17 residues. Germline CDR1 reads DFQATT; CDR2 reads SNEGSKA (reference sequence). Trimming removed 4 bases at V and 3 bases at J, with 23 bases between. Here the CDR3 reads CSATNPRQGGETDTQYF. The CDR3 DNA is TGCAGTGCTACCAACCCTCGACAGGGAGGGGAGACAGATACGCAGTATTTT.

V usage is TRBV10-1 and J usage is TRBJ2-1, with D uncertain. CDR1 is WNHNN, CDR2 SYGVQD, per germline (reference sequence). Trimming pared 0 bases from V and 0 bases from J, leaving 9 bases between. The CDR3 is 16 residues long. The CDR3 loop reads CASSESASRSYNEQFF. The CDR3 nucleotides are TGCGCCAGCAGTGAGTCGGCCAGTCGCTCCTACAATGAGCAGTTCTTC.

This clonotype was detected many times. V gene TRBV12-3 or TRBV12-4 combines with J gene TRBJ2-3; TRBD2 matches at 9 bases. V lost 4 bases and J lost 2; bases outside the gene matches: 7. CDR3 length: 16 residues. The CDR3 loop is CASSSQAGGSTDTQYF. The CDR3 coding sequence is TGTGCCAGCAGTTCACAAGCGGGGGGCTCCACAGATACGCAGTATTTT.

V and J are TRBV6-1 and TRBJ2-5; 9 bases agree with TRBD1. The V segment lost 5 bases and the J segment 0 bases; nucleotides outside the gene matches: 7. Germline V gives CDR1 MNHNS, CDR2 SASEGT. The CDR3 contains 16 residues. The CDR3 protein is CASSNPGTGYQETQYF. DNA of the CDR3: TGTGCCAGCAGTAATCCCGGGACAGGGTACCAAGAGACCCAGTACTTC.

This clonotype showed up many times. The V and J genes are TRBV28 and TRBJ1-5; TRBD1 might be the D (6 bases). The CDR3 runs to 14 residues. CDR1 and CDR2 from the germline V gene are MDHEN and SYDVKM. V lost 6 bases and J 6 bases, leaving 15 bases between the germline ends. The CDR3 DNA reads TGTGCCAGCAGCGAGATACAGGGAGTTCAGCCCCAGCATTTT. This sequence encodes CASSEIQGVQPQHF.

This clonotype has a count of ten or more. The genes are TRBV4-1 and TRBJ2-2; D unclear. The CDR3 contains 15 residues. V dropped 1 base and J dropped 5 bases, with 11 bases sitting between them. Germline V gene sequence: CDR1 MGHRA, CDR2 YSYEKL. The CDR3 reads CASSQAPGPTGELFF. The CDR3 DNA follows: TGCGCCAGCAGCCAAGCCCCCGGGCCAACCGGGGAGCTGTTTTTT.

This sequence joins TRBV21-1 and TRBJ2-1; TRBD1, as called in the table, went unchecked against the DNA. TRBV21-1 corresponds to a pseudogene. The CDR3 has 16 residues. CDR3 loop: CASSKCGQGGGNEQFF. The DNA of the CDR3 is TGTGCCAGCAGCAAATGTGGGCAGGGGGGGGGAAATGAGCAGTTCTTC.

This clonotype was detected a few times. This chain joins TRBV2 and TRBJ1-1; D call uncertain. V lost 5 bases, J lost 5 bases, and 12 bases lay in between. The CDR3 has 13 amino acids. Germline loops: CDR1 SNHLY, CDR2 FYNNEI. This CDR3 reads CASSFGEETEAFF. In DNA, the CDR3 is TGTGCCAGCAGTTTCGGGGAAGAGACTGAAGCTTTCTTT.

Turning to this clonotype: A much larger clonotype is one base distant, so this may be a read error. The V and J genes are TRBV6-5 and TRBJ2-7, with TRBD1 matching over 7 bases. The CDR3 spans 15 residues. CDR1 is MNHEY and CDR2 is SVGAGI in the germline V gene. DNA for the CDR3: TGTGCCAGCGGTTACCTAGGACAGGCCAGATACGAGCAGTACTTC. Translating it yields CASGYLGQARYEQYF.